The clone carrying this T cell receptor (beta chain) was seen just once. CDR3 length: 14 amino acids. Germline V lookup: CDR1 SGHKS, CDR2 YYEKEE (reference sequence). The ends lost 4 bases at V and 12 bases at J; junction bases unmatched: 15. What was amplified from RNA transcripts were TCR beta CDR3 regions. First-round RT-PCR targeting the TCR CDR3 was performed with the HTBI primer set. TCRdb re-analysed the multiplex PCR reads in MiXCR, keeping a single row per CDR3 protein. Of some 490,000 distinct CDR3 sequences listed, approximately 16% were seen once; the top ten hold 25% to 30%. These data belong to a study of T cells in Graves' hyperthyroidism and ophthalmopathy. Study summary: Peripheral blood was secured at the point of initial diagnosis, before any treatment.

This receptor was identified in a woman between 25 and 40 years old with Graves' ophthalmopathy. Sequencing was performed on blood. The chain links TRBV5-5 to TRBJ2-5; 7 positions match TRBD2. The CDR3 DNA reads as TGTGCCAGCAGCCGTATCTCACTAGCGCCGAGGAAGTACTTC. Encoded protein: CASSRISLAPRKYF.